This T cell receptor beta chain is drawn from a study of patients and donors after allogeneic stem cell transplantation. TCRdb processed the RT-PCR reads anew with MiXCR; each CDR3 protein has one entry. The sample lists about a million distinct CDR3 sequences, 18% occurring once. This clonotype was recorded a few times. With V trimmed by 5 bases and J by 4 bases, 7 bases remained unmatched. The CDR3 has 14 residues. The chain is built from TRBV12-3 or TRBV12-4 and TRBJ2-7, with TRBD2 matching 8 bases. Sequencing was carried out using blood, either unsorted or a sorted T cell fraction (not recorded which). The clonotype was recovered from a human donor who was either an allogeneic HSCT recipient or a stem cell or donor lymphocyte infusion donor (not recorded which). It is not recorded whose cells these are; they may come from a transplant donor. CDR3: CASSLPGGGYEQYF. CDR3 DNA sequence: TGTGCCAGCAGTCTACCCGGGGGGGGGTACGAGCAGTACTTC.